The 18 T cell receptor beta chains below were found in one sample sequenced in a study of T cell changes during pregnancy in multiple sclerosis. TCRdb keeps only in-frame clones here, not all; method: immunoSEQ multiplex PCR. The sample lists about 44,000 clones, 85% to 90% occurring once. This sample comprised CD4+ T cells from peripheral blood mononuclear cells, obtained in the first trimester of pregnancy. The source of these receptors is a female donor with multiple sclerosis, enrolled in a pregnancy study.

This chain connects TRBV5-4 to TRBJ2-7; 9 nucleotides align to TRBD2. The J segment lost 3 bases and the V segment lost 4 bases, leaving 11 bases of the junction unmatched. Per germline, CDR1 SGHNT and CDR2 YYREEE (reference sequence). The CDR3 length is 16 residues. The CDR3 sequence: CASSPGLAGTNYEQYF. CDR3 bases: TGTGCCAGCAGCCCCGGGCTAGCGGGGACGAACTACGAGCAGTACTTC. The entire variable domain, with the rest obtained from reference TRBV5-4 and TRBJ2-7, is as follows: ETGVTQSPTHLIKTRGQQVTLRCSSQSGHNTVSWYQQALGQGPQFIFQYYREEENGRGNFPPRFSGLQFPNYSSELNVNALELDDSALYLCASSPGLAGTNYEQYFGPGTRLTVT.

DNA for the CDR3: TGTGCCAGCAGCCTCCGGGACTGGACCTACGAGCAGTACTTC. Its translation: CASSLRDWTYEQYF. The chain uses TRBV7-2 and TRBJ2-7; D is possibly TRBD2 (6 bases). Per the germline V gene, CDR1 is SGHTA and CDR2 is FQGNSA. This CDR3 comprises 14 residues. Between the trimmed V and J ends, which lost 5 bases and 2 bases, there was a span of 13 bases.

This sequence joins TRBV9 and TRBJ2-6, with unresolved D. CDR1 SGDLS and CDR2 YYNGEE come from the germline V gene. There are 18 residues in the CDR3. V gave up 0 bases and J gave up 0 bases, with 13 bases separating them. CDR3 in amino acids: CASSVEGVWVSGANVLTF. The CDR3 bases are TGTGCCAGCAGCGTAGAAGGAGTTTGGGTCTCTGGGGCCAACGTCCTGACTTTC.

This clone has just one count. The chain links TRBV4-1 to TRBJ2-7; TRBD1 matches at 9 bases. Germline loops: CDR1 MGHRA, CDR2 YSYEKL. CDR3 length equals 15 residues. V was pared by 0 bases and J by 5 bases, with 5 bases of the junction left unmatched. This CDR3 reads CASSQDTGTGNEQYF. The CDR3, as DNA: TGCGCCAGCAGCCAAGACACCGGGACAGGGAACGAGCAGTACTTC.

The V call is TRBV30, the J call TRBJ1-6; D ambiguous. Germline lookup yields CDR1 GTSNPN and CDR2 SVGIG (reference sequence). This CDR3 is built from 15 residues. V was cut by 0 bases and J by 5 bases, with 11 bases left in between. The CDR3 nucleotides are TGTGCCTGGAGTGTGAGGAGCGGAGATAATTCACCCCTCCACTTT. Protein: CAWSVRSGDNSPLHF.

CDR3 residues: CASSQVPPGYNEQFF. The CDR3 region has the DNA TGCGCCAGCAGCCAAGTTCCCCCGGGATACAATGAGCAGTTCTTC. This sequence joins TRBV4-1 and TRBJ2-1; the D gene is possibly TRBD2 (5 bases). Deletions cut 1 base from V and 4 bases from J, with 11 bases between. Germline V gives CDR1 MGHRA, CDR2 YSYEKL. This CDR3 is 15 amino acids long.

This sequence joins TRBV5-1 and TRBJ1-1, with D possibly TRBD1 on 5 matching bases. This CDR3 comprises 14 residues. Trimming took 0 bases from V and 6 from J, leaving 12 bases between them. Per germline, CDR1 SGHRS and CDR2 YFSETQ. CDR3 amino acids: CASSLEGPESEAFF. For the CDR3, the DNA is TGCGCCAGCAGCTTGGAGGGGCCAGAGTCTGAAGCTTTCTTT. Variable domain in full (rest from reference TRBV5-1 and TRBJ1-1): KAGVTQTPRYLIKTRGQQVTLSCSPISGHRSVSWYQQTPGQGLQFLFEYFSETQRNKGNFPGRFSGRQFSNSRSEMNVSTLELGDSALYLCASSLEGPESEAFFGQGTRLTVV.

J is TRBJ2-1 and V is TRBV7-6; D is ambiguous. This CDR3 has 17 residues. Per germline, CDR1 SGHVS and CDR2 FNYEAQ. Trimming took off 0 bases at V and 0 bases at J, with 12 bases between the two ends. CDR3 region: CASSLAPGSSSYNEQFF. CDR3 DNA sequence: TGTGCCAGCAGCTTAGCCCCTGGCTCCAGCTCCTACAATGAGCAGTTCTTC.

This clone was counted a few times. The chain is built from TRBV7-9 and TRBJ2-3; D might be TRBD2 (6 bases). CDR1 and CDR2 from the germline V gene are SEHNR and FQNEAQ (reference sequence). The CDR3 length is 15 residues. The V end lost 1 base, the J end lost 6 bases, and 14 bases lay between the germline ends. The CDR3 DNA sequence: TGTGCCAGCAGCTTAGACCGACTAGGGTCGGATACGCAGTATTTT. It encodes CASSLDRLGSDTQYF.

A word on this clone: Additional DNA sequences in this sample encode the identical CDR3. The chain recombines TRBV11-2 with TRBJ1-1; D remains unclear. Germline V lookup: CDR1 SGHAT, CDR2 FQNNGV. V dropped 5 bases and J dropped 1 base, with 5 bases sitting between them. CDR3 size: 12 residues. CDR3: CASSLRNTEAFF. The CDR3 DNA is TGTGCCAGCAGCCTCAGGAACACTGAAGCTTTCTTT.

Notes on this clone: One junction end disagrees with the germline gene, perhaps due to a read error. The sample holds other DNA sequences that translate to the same CDR3. The chain uses TRBV11-2 and TRBJ2-3, with 10 nucleotides matching TRBD1. Per the germline V gene, CDR1 is SGHAT and CDR2 is FQNNGV. The CDR3 totals 15 residues. The CDR3 loop reads CASSLGTGVTDTQYF. CDR3 DNA sequence: TGTGCCAGCAGTTTAGGGACAGGGGTCACAGATACGCAGTATTTT.

This chain connects TRBV19 to TRBJ2-5, with 8 bases matching TRBD2. Trimming removed 4 bases from V and 1 base from J; junction bases left unmatched: 5. This CDR3 comprises 15 residues. In germline, CDR1 is LNHDA, CDR2 SQIVND (reference sequence). The CDR3 spells CASSKTSVSQETQYF. The DNA for the CDR3 is TGTGCCAGTAGTAAGACTAGCGTTTCCCAAGAGACCCAGTACTTC.

The chain is built from TRBV11-1 and TRBJ2-2; D may be TRBD2 (5 bases). The germline V gene encodes CDR1 SGHAT and CDR2 FQDESV (reference sequence). The V gene lost 5 bases and the J gene lost 8 bases, with 15 bases spanning the gap. There are 14 residues in the CDR3. CDR3 residues: CASSVSGTRGELFF. The CDR3 DNA sequence: TGTGCCAGCAGCGTATCGGGAACTAGGGGGGAGCTGTTTTTT. The full variable domain, its missing parts supplied by reference TRBV11-1 and TRBJ2-2, is EAEVAQSPRYKITEKSQAVAFWCDPISGHATLYWYRQILGQGPELLVQFQDESVVDDSQLPKDRFSAERLKGVDSTLKIQPAELGDSAMYLCASSVSGTRGELFFGEGSRLTVL.

The chain carries TRBV25-1 and TRBJ2-3; 8 bases match TRBD1. Trimming removed 4 bases from V and 2 bases from J; junction bases left unmatched: 5. The CDR3 totals 15 residues. From germline, CDR1 is MGHDK and CDR2 SYGVNS. CDR3 in amino acids: CASSGTGIVTDTQYF. The CDR3, as DNA: TGTGCCAGCAGTGGGACAGGGATTGTCACAGATACGCAGTATTTT.

V is TRBV28 and J is TRBJ2-7, with D possibly TRBD2 on 6 matching bases. The germline CDR1 and CDR2 sequences are MDHEN and SYDVKM. The CDR3 sequence is 16 residues long. V dropped 6 bases and J dropped 4 bases, with 22 bases sitting between them. CDR3 nucleotide sequence: TGTGCCAGCAGGGCTAAGGGACTTCCGCGCCCTTACGAGCAGTACTTC. Translated: CASRAKGLPRPYEQYF.

The rearrangement links TRBV28 to TRBJ1-5; D is perhaps TRBD1 (5 bases). CDR1 is MDHEN, CDR2 SYDVKM, per germline. This CDR3 region has 15 residues. V was trimmed by 5 bases and J by 5 bases, leaving 16 bases between them. CDR3 amino acids: CASSRTQGTHQPQHF. The CDR3 nucleotides are TGTGCCAGCAGTCGAACCCAGGGAACTCATCAGCCCCAGCATTTT. Together with reference TRBV28 and TRBJ1-5, the CDR3 gives the full variable domain: DVKVTQSSRYLVKRTGEKVFLECVQDMDHENMFWYRQDPGLGLRLIYFSYDVKMKEKGDIPEGYSVSREKKERFSLILESASTNQTSMYLCASSRTQGTHQPQHFGDGTRLSIL.

The chain links TRBV18 to TRBJ1-1; the D gene is possibly TRBD1 (5 bases). The germline V and J ends were trimmed by 3 bases and 1 base, with 15 bases remaining between them. This CDR3 is built from 16 residues. Germline V gene sequence: CDR1 KGHSH, CDR2 LQKENI. The CDR3 protein is CASSPSAGGWNTEAFF. Written as DNA, the CDR3 is TGTGCCAGCTCACCTTCGGCCGGGGGGTGGAACACTGAAGCTTTCTTT.

CDR3 DNA sequence: TGTGCCAGCAGCAAAGTGTACGGGAGGGCCAAAGGTACGCAGTATTTT. Translated: CASSKVYGRAKGTQYF. V usage is TRBV21-1 and J usage is TRBJ2-3; the tabulated D call, TRBD2, remains unverified against the DNA. TRBV21-1 is listed as a pseudogene. This CDR3 is 16 amino acids long.